This T cell receptor beta chain came from a study of post-analysis software for immune sequencing data. Study results and caveats: About five TRBV segments occurring more often in patients than controls included TRBV5-6, TRBV5-1 and TRBV20-1. Batch-mates among the samples co-clustered strongly by F measure.

Trimming removed 3 bases from V and 0 bases from J; junction bases left unmatched: 11. The CDR3 has 19 amino acids. Germline CDR1 reads SNHLY; CDR2 reads FYNNEI. Remarks on this clonotype: Its antigen is not known.

TCR beta libraries were prepared from cDNA with unique molecular identifiers. Around 500,000 cDNA molecules came from around 0.96 to 9.9 million T cells. TCRdb re-called the PCR reads through MiXCR, storing one row per CDR3 protein. This table has 350,000 to 450,000 distinct CDR3 sequences, roughly 35% appearing once. The sequenced material came from blood. The receptor was isolated from a girl under 18 with multiple sclerosis. The V call is TRBV2, the J call TRBJ2-1; 10 positions agree with TRBD2. Here the CDR3 DNA reads TGTGCCAGCAGTGATGGGCCTAGCGGGGGCCTTAGCTCCTACAATGAGCAGTTCTTC. Protein sequence: CASSDGPSGGLSSYNEQFF. Supplemented by reference TRBV2 and TRBJ2-1, the full variable domain reads EPEVTQTPSHQVTQMGQEVILRCVPISNHLYFYWYRQILGQKVEFLVSFYNNEISEKSEIFDDQFSVERPDGSNFTLKIRSTKLEDSAMYFCASSDGPSGGLSSYNEQFFGPGTRLTVL.